One and the same sample provided the 24 T cell receptor beta chains below, sequenced in a study of T cell repertoires in cytomegalovirus infection. Using its own MiXCR run on the reads, TCRdb lists one record per CDR3 protein. The sample carries roughly 860,000 distinct CDR3 sequences, 30% to 35% recorded once. Which antigens these TCRs recognize remains unknown. The sample was cultured CD8+ T cells from PBMCs, taken from culture after CMV antigen stimulation. The receptors derive from a human donor in good health (CMV status not recorded). Some clones in this sample may be carry-over from other donors' samples.

J is TRBJ1-3 and V is TRBV27, with 7 bases lining up with TRBD1. The CDR3 runs 12 residues. The germline V gene encodes CDR1 MNHEY and CDR2 SMNVEV (reference sequence). V shed 9 bases and J 3 bases; nucleotides not matched to a gene: 2. The CDR3 DNA reads as TGTGCCAGTCAGGGGGGTGGAAACACCATATATTTT. Translating it yields CASQGGGNTIYF.

The chain is built from TRBV28 and TRBJ2-7; 9 nucleotides match TRBD1. The CDR3 consists of 14 residues. Per the germline V gene, CDR1 is MDHEN and CDR2 is SYDVKM. The trim removed 3 bases at V and 7 bases at J, leaving 7 bases unmatched. The CDR3 sequence is CASSFQGTGKEQYF. The CDR3 nucleotides are TGTGCCAGCAGTTTCCAAGGGACAGGGAAAGAGCAGTACTTC.

The rearrangement joins TRBV6-2 or TRBV6-3 to TRBJ2-2; no clear D gene. CDR1 and CDR2 (germline): MNHEY, SVGEGT. The V gene lost 7 bases and the J gene lost 4 bases, with 7 bases spanning the gap. This CDR3 is built from 12 residues. The CDR3 spells CASTNPTGELFF. The DNA for the CDR3 is TGTGCCAGCACCAACCCCACCGGGGAGCTGTTTTTT.

This clonotype was counted a few times. The chain is built from TRBV3-1 and TRBJ1-1; 7 bases line up with TRBD1. Germline CDR1 is LGHDT and CDR2 is YNNKEL (reference sequence). The CDR3 is made up of 17 amino acids. The J segment lost 5 bases and the V segment lost 0 bases, leaving 12 bases of the junction unmatched. The chain's CDR3 is CASSQDRDRAVRTEAFF. The CDR3 DNA reads TGTGCCAGCAGCCAAGATCGGGACAGAGCGGTAAGAACTGAAGCTTTCTTT.

This rearrangement joins TRBV19 to TRBJ2-4; tentative D call: TRBD1 (6 bases). Trimming left V 5 bases short and J 1 base short, with 15 bases between. Germline V gene sequence: CDR1 LNHDA, CDR2 SQIVND (reference sequence). The CDR3 loop spans 16 amino acids. The DNA of the CDR3 is TGTGCCAGTAGTTCTCCCCGTGGGGGCGCCAAAAACATTCAGTACTTC. Residues: CASSSPRGGAKNIQYF.

This clonotype has at least ten counts. The chain uses TRBV7-8 and TRBJ2-3, with D maybe TRBD2 (6 bases). The V end was cut by 5 bases, the J end by 0 bases, with 18 bases between. The CDR3 contains 17 residues. Germline CDR1 reads SGHVS; CDR2 reads FQNEAQ. In nucleotides, the CDR3 is TGTGCCAGCAGCCCCAGTATTATTGGGGGGAGCACAGATACGCAGTATTTT. Its translation: CASSPSIIGGSTDTQYF.

This clonotype occurred many times. The chain has TRBV7-9 and TRBJ2-3; D uncertain. The CDR3 totals 15 residues. V was cut by 2 bases and J by 1 base, with 10 bases left in between. CDR1 is SEHNR and CDR2 is FQNEAQ in the germline V gene (reference sequence). Here the CDR3 reads CASSLTALGTDTQYF. The CDR3 DNA sequence: TGTGCCAGCAGCTTAACAGCGTTGGGCACAGATACGCAGTATTTT. The full variable domain, rest sourced from reference TRBV7-9 and TRBJ2-3, is DTGVSQNPRHKITKRGQNVTFRCDPISEHNRLYWYRQTLGQGPEFLTYFQNEAQLEKSRLLSDRFSAERPKGSFSTLEIQRTEQGDSAMYLCASSLTALGTDTQYFGPGTRLTVL.

CDR3 in amino acids: CASSFSGGWNEQFF. CDR3 in DNA: TGTGCCAGCAGTTTTAGCGGGGGGTGGAATGAGCAGTTCTTC. J is TRBJ2-1 and V is TRBV12-3 or TRBV12-4, with 10 bases matching TRBD2. This CDR3 has 14 amino acids. The ends lost 3 bases at V and 7 bases at J; junction bases unmatched: 3.

The sample holds one count of this clonotype. This chain connects TRBV7-9 to TRBJ2-1; 13 bases match TRBD2. J gave up 8 bases and V 5 bases, and 6 bases lay outside the gene matches. The CDR3 contains 15 residues. CDR1 is SEHNR, CDR2 FQNEAQ, per germline (reference sequence). CDR3 nucleotide sequence: TGTGCCAGCAGCCCACTAGCGGGGGGGATCTATGAGCAGTTCTTC. It encodes CASSPLAGGIYEQFF.

This chain uses TRBV12-3 or TRBV12-4 with TRBJ2-7; TRBD1 aligns across 7 bases. The CDR3 covers 13 residues. With 5 bases clipped from V and 2 bases from J, the junction kept 3 bases outside the gene matches. The CDR3 nucleotides are TGTGCCAGCAGTGCCGGGACAGCCTACGAGCAGTACTTC. Translated: CASSAGTAYEQYF.

The chain couples TRBV18 to TRBJ1-5; D gene uncertain. The CDR3 sequence is 15 residues long. With 3 bases removed from V and 0 bases from J, the gap between germline ends came to 9 bases. The germline CDR1 and CDR2 sequences are KGHSH and LQKENI. CDR3: CASSPDPYSNQPQHF. The CDR3 region has the DNA TGTGCCAGCTCACCCGACCCTTATAGCAATCAGCCCCAGCATTTT. Variable domain in full (rest from reference TRBV18 and TRBJ1-5): NAGVMQNPRHLVRRRGQEARLRCSPMKGHSHVYWYRQLPEEGLKFMVYLQKENIIDESGMPKERFSAEFPKEGPSILRIQQVVRGDSAAYFCASSPDPYSNQPQHFGDGTRLSIL.

The table lists this clonotype with many counts. Written as DNA, the CDR3 is TGTGCCAGCAGCTTATATAGCTATGGCTACACCTTC. This codes for CASSLYSYGYTF. This chain connects TRBV7-8 to TRBJ1-2; no clear D gene. The germline V gene encodes CDR1 SGHVS and CDR2 FQNEAQ. Trimming cost V 2 bases and J 4 bases, with 5 bases left between them. The CDR3 covers 12 residues.

A few counts support this clonotype. The CDR3 sequence is CASRTGWPGELFF. The CDR3 coding sequence is TGTGCCAGCAGGACAGGGTGGCCCGGGGAGCTGTTTTTT. The chain uses TRBV27 and TRBJ2-2; TRBD1 aligns across 7 bases. After removal of 6 bases from V and 6 bases from J, the junction contained 4 bases not matched to a gene. The CDR3 sequence is 13 residues long. Germline V gives CDR1 MNHEY, CDR2 SMNVEV (reference sequence).

The chain links TRBV7-2 to TRBJ2-7; TRBD1 aligns across 7 bases. CDR1 SGHTA and CDR2 FQGNSA come from the germline V gene. The V gene end was trimmed by 2 bases and the J gene end by 2 bases; junction bases not matched to a gene: 9. This CDR3 has 16 residues. CDR3: CASSLLGRGQPYEQYV. The CDR3 nucleotides read TGTGCCAGCAGCTTACTAGGCCGGGGACAGCCCTACGAGCAGTACGTC.

This clonotype was seen a few times. This rearrangement joins TRBV6-5 to TRBJ2-2; the D is unclear. Trimming removed 2 bases at V and 6 bases at J, with 13 bases between. This CDR3 is 15 amino acids long. CDR1 and CDR2 from the germline V gene are MNHEY and SVGAGI. CDR3 nucleotides: TGTGCCAGCAGTTACGACCGGCCCTTCGCCGGGGAGCTGTTTTTT. This encodes CASSYDRPFAGELFF.

The rearrangement links TRBV6-1 to TRBJ2-1; D not certain. CDR1 and CDR2 (germline): MNHNS, SASEGT. V was trimmed by 4 bases and J by 5 bases, leaving 21 bases between them. The CDR3 totals 17 residues. The CDR3 bases are TGTGCCAGCAGTGGCCCCTATGGGGTTCTTGGGCACAATGAGCAGTTCTTC. This encodes CASSGPYGVLGHNEQFF.

V is TRBV6-5 and J is TRBJ1-1; no clear D gene. The germline V and J ends were trimmed by 8 bases and 5 bases, with 15 bases remaining between them. CDR3 size: 13 residues. Germline CDR1 is MNHEY and CDR2 is SVGAGI. CDR3 DNA: TGTGCCAGCGACCTGGGCGGAGCGACTGAAGCTTTCTTT. Translated: CASDLGGATEAFF.

This clonotype was observed many times. The chain employs TRBV7-8 and TRBJ2-7; D ambiguous. Trimming removed 5 bases at V and 6 bases at J, with 14 bases between. This CDR3 is built from 13 residues. From germline, CDR1 is SGHVS and CDR2 FQNEAQ. In nucleotides, the CDR3 is TGTGCCAGCAGCCCGACCGGGTCGGGCGAGCAGTACGTC. Translated: CASSPTGSGEQYV.

This clonotype was detected ten times or more. The genes are TRBV12-3 or TRBV12-4 and TRBJ1-4, with TRBD1 matching 7 bases. V shed 4 bases and J 3 bases; nucleotides not matched to a gene: 8. CDR3 length: 16 residues. The CDR3 DNA reads TGTGCCAGCAGTTCCCTGAACAGGGGACCTAATGAAAAACTGTTTTTT. Its protein is CASSSLNRGPNEKLFF.

This clonotype was observed a few times. The chain employs TRBV5-1 and TRBJ1-1; D is uncertain. V was shortened by 3 bases and J by 2 bases, with 11 bases between the two germline ends. Germline V CDR1 and CDR2: SGHRS, YFSETQ. There are 14 residues in the CDR3. The DNA for the CDR3 is TGCGCCAGCAGCTCCTGGGAAGGAAACACTGAAGCTTTCTTT. This gives the protein CASSSWEGNTEAFF.

This rearrangement joins TRBV28 to TRBJ1-3; D not resolved. Per germline, CDR1 MDHEN and CDR2 SYDVKM. The CDR3 is 13 amino acids. Trimming removed 3 bases from V and 3 bases from J, with 6 bases in between. CDR3 protein: CASSFYLGNTIYF. CDR3 bases: TGTGCCAGCAGTTTCTACCTTGGAAACACCATATATTTT.

There are many counts of this clonotype. This sequence joins TRBV7-2 and TRBJ1-4; D unresolved. The V end lost 3 bases, the J end lost 4 bases, and 21 bases lay between the germline ends. The CDR3 contains 18 residues. Germline CDR1 SGHTA, CDR2 FQGNSA. CDR3 sequence (DNA): TGTGCCAGCAGCTTCGAGACTAATCAAGGAGCCTTTAATGAAAAACTGTTTTTT. This codes for CASSFETNQGAFNEKLFF.

V is TRBV2 and J is TRBJ1-6; D may be TRBD1 (5 bases). This CDR3 region has 21 residues. CDR1 SNHLY and CDR2 FYNNEI come from the germline V gene. The V end was cut by 5 bases, the J end by 4 bases, with 30 bases between. CDR3 in amino acids: CASSPLLGGAEYSSYNSPLHF. CDR3 sequence (DNA): TGTGCCAGCAGTCCACTATTAGGAGGGGCCGAATACTCATCGTATAATTCACCCCTCCACTTT.

This clonotype has at least ten counts. This chain uses TRBV27 with TRBJ1-1, with 10 bases fitting TRBD1. The CDR3 covers 15 residues. V trimming: 5 bases; J trimming: 1 base; junction bases outside the gene matches: 4. CDR1 is MNHEY and CDR2 is SMNVEV in the germline V gene (reference sequence). Here the CDR3 reads CASSDRTGGNTEAFF. CDR3 in DNA: TGTGCCAGCAGTGACAGGACAGGGGGGAACACTGAAGCTTTCTTT.